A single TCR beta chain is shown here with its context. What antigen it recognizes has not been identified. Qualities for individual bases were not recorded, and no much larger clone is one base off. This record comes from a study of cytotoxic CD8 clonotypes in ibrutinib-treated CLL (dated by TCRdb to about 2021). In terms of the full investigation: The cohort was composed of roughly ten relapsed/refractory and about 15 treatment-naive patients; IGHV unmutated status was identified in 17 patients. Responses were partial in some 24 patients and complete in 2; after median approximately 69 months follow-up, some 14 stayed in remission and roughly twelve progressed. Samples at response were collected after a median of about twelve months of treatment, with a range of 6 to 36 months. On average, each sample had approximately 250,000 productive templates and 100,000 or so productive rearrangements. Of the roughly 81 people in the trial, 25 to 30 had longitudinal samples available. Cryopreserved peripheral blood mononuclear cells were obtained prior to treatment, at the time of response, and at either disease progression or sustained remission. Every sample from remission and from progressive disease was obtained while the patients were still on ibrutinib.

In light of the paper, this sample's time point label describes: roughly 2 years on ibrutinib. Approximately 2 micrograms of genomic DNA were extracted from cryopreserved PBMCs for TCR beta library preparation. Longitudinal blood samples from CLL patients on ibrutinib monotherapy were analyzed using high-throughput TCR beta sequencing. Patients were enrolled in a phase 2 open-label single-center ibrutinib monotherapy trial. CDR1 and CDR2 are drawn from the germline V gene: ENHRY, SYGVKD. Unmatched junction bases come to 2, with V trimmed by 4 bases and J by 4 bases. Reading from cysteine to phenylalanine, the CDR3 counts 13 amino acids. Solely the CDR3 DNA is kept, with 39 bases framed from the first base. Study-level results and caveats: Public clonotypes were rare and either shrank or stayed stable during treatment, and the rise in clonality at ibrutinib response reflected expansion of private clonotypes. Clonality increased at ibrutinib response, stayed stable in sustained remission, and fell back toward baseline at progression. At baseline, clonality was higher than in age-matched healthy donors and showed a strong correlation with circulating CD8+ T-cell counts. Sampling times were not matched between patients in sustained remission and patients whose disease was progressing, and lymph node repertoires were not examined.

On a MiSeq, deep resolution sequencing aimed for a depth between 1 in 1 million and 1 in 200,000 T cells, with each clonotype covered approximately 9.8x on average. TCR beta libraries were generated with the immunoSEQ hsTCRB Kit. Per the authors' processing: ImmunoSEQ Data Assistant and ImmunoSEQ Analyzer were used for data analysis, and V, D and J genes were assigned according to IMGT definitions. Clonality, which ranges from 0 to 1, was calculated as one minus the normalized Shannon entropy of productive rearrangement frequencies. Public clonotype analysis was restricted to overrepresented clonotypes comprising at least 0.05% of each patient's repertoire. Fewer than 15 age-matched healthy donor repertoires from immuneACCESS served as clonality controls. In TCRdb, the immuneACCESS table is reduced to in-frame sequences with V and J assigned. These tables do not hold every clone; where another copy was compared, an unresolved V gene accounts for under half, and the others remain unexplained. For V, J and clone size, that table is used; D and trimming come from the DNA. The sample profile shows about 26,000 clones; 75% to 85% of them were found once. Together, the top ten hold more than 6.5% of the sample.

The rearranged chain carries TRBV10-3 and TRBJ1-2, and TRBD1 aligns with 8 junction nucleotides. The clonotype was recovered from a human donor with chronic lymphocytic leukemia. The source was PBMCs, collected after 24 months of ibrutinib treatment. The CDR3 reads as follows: CAISAGQAYGYTF. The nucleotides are TGTGCCATCAGTGCGGGACAGGCCTATGGCTACACCTTC.